This T cell receptor beta chain was observed in a study of PD-L1 blockade in urothelial cancer. Only in-frame clones appear in the TCRdb table, and some are missing; sequencing was by immunoSEQ multiplex PCR. The table records approximately 18,000 clones, around four fifths of them present only once. Time point noted: peripheral blood 6 weeks after treatment start. Germline CDR1 reads SNHLY; CDR2 reads FYNNEI. This CDR3 region has 14 residues. Trimming removed 1 base from V and 7 bases from J, with 10 bases in between. This rearrangement joins TRBV2 to TRBJ2-2; a possible D gene is TRBD2 (5 bases). This receptor was identified in a man aged 50 to 60 with urothelial cancer. Material: PBMCs, obtained around atezolizumab (anti-PD-L1) treatment. The CDR3 loop is CASSEGYSGGELFF. The DNA of the CDR3 is TGTGCCAGCAGTGAAGGGTACAGCGGCGGGGAGCTGTTTTTT.